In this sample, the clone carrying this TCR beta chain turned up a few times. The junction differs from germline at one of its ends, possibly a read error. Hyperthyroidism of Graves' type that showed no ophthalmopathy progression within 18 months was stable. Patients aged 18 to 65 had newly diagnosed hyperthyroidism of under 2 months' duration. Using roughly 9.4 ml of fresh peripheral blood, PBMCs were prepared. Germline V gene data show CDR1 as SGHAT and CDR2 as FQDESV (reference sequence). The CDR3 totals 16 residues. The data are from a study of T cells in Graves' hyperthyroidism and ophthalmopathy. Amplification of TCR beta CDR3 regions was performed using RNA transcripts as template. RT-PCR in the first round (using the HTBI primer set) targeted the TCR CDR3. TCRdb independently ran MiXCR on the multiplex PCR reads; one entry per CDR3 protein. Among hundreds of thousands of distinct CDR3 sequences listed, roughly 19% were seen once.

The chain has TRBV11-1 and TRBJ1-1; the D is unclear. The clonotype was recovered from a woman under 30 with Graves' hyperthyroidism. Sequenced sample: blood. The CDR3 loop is CASSFLRMGMNTEACF. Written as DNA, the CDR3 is TGTGCCAGCAGCTTCCTCCGGATGGGAATGAACACTGAAGCTTGCTTT.